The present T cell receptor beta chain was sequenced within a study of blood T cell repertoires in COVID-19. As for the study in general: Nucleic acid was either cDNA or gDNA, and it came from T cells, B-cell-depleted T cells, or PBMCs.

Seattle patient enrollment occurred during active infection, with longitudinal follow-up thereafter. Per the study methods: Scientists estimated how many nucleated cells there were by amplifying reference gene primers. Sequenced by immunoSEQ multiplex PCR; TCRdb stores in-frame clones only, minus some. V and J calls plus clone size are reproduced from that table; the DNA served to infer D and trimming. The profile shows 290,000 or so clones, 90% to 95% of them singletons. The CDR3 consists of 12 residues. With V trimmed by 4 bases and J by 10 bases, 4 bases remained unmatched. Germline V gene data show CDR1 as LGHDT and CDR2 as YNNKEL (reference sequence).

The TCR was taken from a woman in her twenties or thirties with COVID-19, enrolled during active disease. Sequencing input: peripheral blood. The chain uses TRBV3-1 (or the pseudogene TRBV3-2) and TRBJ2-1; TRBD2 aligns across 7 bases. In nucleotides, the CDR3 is TGTGCCAGCAGCCCCCAGCGGGGAGAGCAGTTCTTC. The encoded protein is CASSPQRGEQFF.